One sample yielded the 2 T cell receptor beta chains listed below, sequenced in a study of shared clonotypes between healthy human individuals. Libraries were prepared by immunoSEQ multiplex PCR; TCRdb keeps only in-frame clonotypes and omits some of them. This sample has roughly 2 million clones, with just under 95% found just once. Only CD45RO-negative cells positively selected for CCR7 counted as naive CD8 cells, so terminally differentiated effector memory CD45RA+ cells were excluded. The source material was naive CD8+ T cells sorted from blood. The source of these receptors is a man younger than 30 in good health.

This rearrangement joins TRBV4-1 to TRBJ2-7; D not certain. Trimming stripped 4 bases from V and 3 bases from J, with 10 bases between. The CDR3 is 13 residues long. Germline V lookup: CDR1 MGHRA, CDR2 YSYEKL. The CDR3 nucleotides read TGCGCCAGCAGCCTTGCAGGCCACTACGAGCAGTACTTC. This codes for CASSLAGHYEQYF.

V and J are TRBV18 and TRBJ2-3, with TRBD2 matching over 10 bases. V was pared by 3 bases and J by 1 base, with 7 bases of the junction left unmatched. Germline assignment: CDR1 KGHSH and CDR2 LQKENI. The CDR3 runs 17 residues. CDR3 residues: CASSPQEAGGGTDTQYF. CDR3 bases: TGTGCCAGCTCACCGCAGGAAGCGGGGGGGGGCACAGATACGCAGTATTTT.